This TCR beta chain was captured in a study of cytomegalovirus exposure and HLA in healthy donors. This PCR relied on a set of 60 Vbeta primers and 13 Jbeta primers. Some clones are missing from TCRdb's copy, which holds only in-frame ones; the method was immunoSEQ multiplex PCR. The repertoire consists of around 100,000 clones, with about four fifths occurring once and the leading ten covering roughly 2%. V lost 1 base and J 2 bases, leaving 8 bases between the germline ends. CDR3 length: 14 amino acids. CDR1 and CDR2 (germline): SGHRS, YFSETQ. The specimen sequenced was PBMCs. The chain combines TRBV5-1 with TRBJ2-3; D is undetermined. This sequence originates from a man aged 18 to 29 in good health and CMV-seronegative. In nucleotides, the CDR3 is TGCGCCAGCAGCTTGTCACTACTCACAGATACGCAGTATTTT. This sequence encodes CASSLSLLTDTQYF.